Listed here is a single T cell receptor (beta chain). The data derive from a study of blood T cell repertoires in COVID-19. Some clones are missing from TCRdb's copy, which holds only in-frame ones; the method was immunoSEQ multiplex PCR. The table records hundreds of thousands of clones, 85% to 90% of them present only once. Enrolled through a virtual design, the participants were between roughly 18 and 100 years of age and came from under 25 US areas. Grouping used clinical history reported by participants in a survey and questionnaire. Two negative PCRs, clearance, or symptom resolution had been documented for recovered Cohort 3 donors. Germline trimming cut 0 bases from V and 4 bases from J; bases unmatched to any gene: 10. CDR1 and CDR2 (germline): LGHDT, YNNKEL (reference sequence). This CDR3 is 18 amino acids long.

Sequenced input: PBMCs or T cells enriched from blood (not recorded which). The clonotype comes from a man aged 25 to 40 who had recovered from COVID-19. The genes are TRBV3-1 (or the pseudogene TRBV3-2) and TRBJ2-2; 8 nucleotides align to TRBD2. CDR3 coding DNA: TGTGCCAGCAGCCAAGAGAGGGAAGCGGGAGCCCCCACCGGGGAGCTGTTTTTT. Translating it yields CASSQEREAGAPTGELFF.